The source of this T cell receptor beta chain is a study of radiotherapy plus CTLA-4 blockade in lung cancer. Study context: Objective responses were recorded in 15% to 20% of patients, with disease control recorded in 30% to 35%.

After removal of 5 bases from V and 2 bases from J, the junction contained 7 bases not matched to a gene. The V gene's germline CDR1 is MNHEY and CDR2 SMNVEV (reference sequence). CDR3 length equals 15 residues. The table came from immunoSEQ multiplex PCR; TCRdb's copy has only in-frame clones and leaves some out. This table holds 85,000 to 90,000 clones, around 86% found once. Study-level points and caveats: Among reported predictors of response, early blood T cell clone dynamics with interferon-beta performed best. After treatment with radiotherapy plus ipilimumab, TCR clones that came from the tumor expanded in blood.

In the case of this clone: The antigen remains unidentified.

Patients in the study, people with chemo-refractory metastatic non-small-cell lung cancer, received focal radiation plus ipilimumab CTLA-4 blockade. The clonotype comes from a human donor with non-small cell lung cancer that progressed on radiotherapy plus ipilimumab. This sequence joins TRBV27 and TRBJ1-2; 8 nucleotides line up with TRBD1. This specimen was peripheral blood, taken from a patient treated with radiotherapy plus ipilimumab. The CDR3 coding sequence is TGTGCCAGCAGTGCAAGACAGGGGTACAACTATGGCTACACCTTC. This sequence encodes CASSARQGYNYGYTF.